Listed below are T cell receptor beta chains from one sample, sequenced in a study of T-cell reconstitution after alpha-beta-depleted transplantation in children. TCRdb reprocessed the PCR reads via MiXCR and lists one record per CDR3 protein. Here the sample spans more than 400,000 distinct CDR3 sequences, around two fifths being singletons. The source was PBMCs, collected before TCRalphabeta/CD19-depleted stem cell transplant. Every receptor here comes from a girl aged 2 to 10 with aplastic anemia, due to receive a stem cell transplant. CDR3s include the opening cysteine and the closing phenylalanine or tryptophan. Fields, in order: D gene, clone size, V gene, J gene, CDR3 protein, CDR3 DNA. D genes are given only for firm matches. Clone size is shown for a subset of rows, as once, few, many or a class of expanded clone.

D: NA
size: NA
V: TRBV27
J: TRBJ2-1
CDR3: CASSHPVDEQFF
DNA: TGTGCCAGCAGTCACCCTGTGGATGAGCAGTTCTTC

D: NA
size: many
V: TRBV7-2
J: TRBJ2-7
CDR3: CASSPGSGPPHEQYF
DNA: TGTGCCAGCAGCCCAGGAAGCGGGCCCCCGCACGAGCAGTACTTC

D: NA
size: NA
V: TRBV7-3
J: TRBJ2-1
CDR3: CASSTTGNEQFF
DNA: TGTGCCAGTAGCACGACCGGGAATGAGCAGTTCTTC

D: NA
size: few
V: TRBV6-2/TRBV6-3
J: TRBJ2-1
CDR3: CASSYSDEQFF
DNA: TGTGCCAGCAGTTACTCGGATGAGCAGTTCTTC

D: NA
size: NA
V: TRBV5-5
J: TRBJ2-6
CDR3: CASGLGSSVTGANVLTF
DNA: TGTGCCAGCGGTTTGGGCAGCTCTGTTACGGGGGCCAACGTCCTGACTTTC

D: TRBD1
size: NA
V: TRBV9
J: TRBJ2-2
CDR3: CASSLAGTGGTGELFF
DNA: TGTGCCAGCAGCCTCGCCGGGACAGGGGGCACCGGGGAGCTGTTTTTT

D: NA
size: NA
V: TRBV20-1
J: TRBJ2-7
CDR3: CSARNGGLFTYEQYF
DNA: TGCAGTGCTAGAAACGGGGGGCTTTTCACGTACGAGCAGTACTTC

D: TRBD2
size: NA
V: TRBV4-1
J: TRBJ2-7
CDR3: CASSQDSLAGAYEQYF
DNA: TGCGCCAGCAGCCAAGATTCACTAGCGGGGGCCTACGAGCAGTACTTC

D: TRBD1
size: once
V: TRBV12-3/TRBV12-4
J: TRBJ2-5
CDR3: CASSPGDRIIETQYF
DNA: TGTGCCAGCAGTCCCGGGGACAGGATTATAGAGACCCAGTACTTC

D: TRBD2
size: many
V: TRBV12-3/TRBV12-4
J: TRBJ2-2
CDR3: CASRPSGLAGDTGELFF
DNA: TGTGCCAGCAGACCGTCGGGACTAGCGGGAGATACCGGGGAGCTGTTTTTT

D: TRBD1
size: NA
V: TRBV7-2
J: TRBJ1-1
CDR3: CASSAGQGADLDTEAFF
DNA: TGTGCCAGCAGCGCGGGACAGGGGGCGGATTTGGACACTGAAGCTTTCTTT

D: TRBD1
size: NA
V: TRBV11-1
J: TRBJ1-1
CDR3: CASSFIPGTGGGITEAFF
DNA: TGTGCCAGCAGCTTTATCCCCGGGACAGGGGGTGGAATCACTGAAGCTTTCTTT

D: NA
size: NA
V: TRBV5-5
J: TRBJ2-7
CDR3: CASSPDQSYEQYF
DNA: TGTGCCAGCAGCCCCGACCAGTCCTACGAGCAGTACTTC

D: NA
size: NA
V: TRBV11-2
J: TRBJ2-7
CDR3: CASSLESGTYEQYF
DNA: TGTGCCAGCAGCTTAGAGTCGGGAACCTACGAGCAGTACTTC

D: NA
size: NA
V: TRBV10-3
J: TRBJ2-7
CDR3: CAISESGLAVYEQYF
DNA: TGTGCCATCAGTGAGTCGGGCCTCGCGGTCTACGAGCAGTACTTC

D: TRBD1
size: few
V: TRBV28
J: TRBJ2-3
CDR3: CASSQRDSPTPDTQYF
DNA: TGTGCCAGCAGCCAACGGGACAGCCCTACCCCAGATACGCAGTATTTT

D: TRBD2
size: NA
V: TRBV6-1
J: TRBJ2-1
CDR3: CATGLGTSARNEQFF
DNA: TGTGCCACGGGGTTAGGGACTAGCGCGAGGAATGAGCAGTTCTTC